The T cell receptor (beta chain) under discussion was sequenced for a study of neoadjuvant anti-PD-1 for oral cavity cancer. About the study: Patients without progression received a fourth nivolumab dose around day 43, then surgical resection on days 50-56. Overall study results and limits: PBMC Gini-index clonality exceeded responders' in non-responders post-nivolumab. Pretreatment Treg/Th17 ratio correlated inversely with post-treatment tumor clonality. With a few patients per group, TCR findings need larger cohorts.

V gave up 4 bases and J gave up 2 bases, with 9 bases separating them. The CDR3 length is 14 residues. The germline CDR1 and CDR2 sequences are MNHNS and SASEGT. For this clone: What it binds is not known.

Method: immunoSEQ multiplex PCR; TCRdb's copy keeps in-frame clones and lacks some. The sample records around 81,000 clones, approximately 84% being singletons. The sequence was collected from a person aged 35-80 years with oral cavity squamous cell carcinoma. This chain links TRBV6-1 with TRBJ2-1; D perhaps matches TRBD2 (6 bases). This sample comprised PBMCs, obtained before nivolumab (anti-PD-1) treatment. The chain's CDR3 is CASSARRAYNEQFF. As DNA, the CDR3 is TGTGCCAGCAGTGCTCGGAGGGCCTACAATGAGCAGTTCTTC.